The sequence of this T cell receptor (beta chain) was determined in a study of cytomegalovirus exposure and HLA in healthy donors. The PCR ran on 60 Vbeta and 13 Jbeta primers. The method was immunoSEQ multiplex PCR; TCRdb's version includes in-frame clones alone and lacks a portion of them. Of around 200,000 clones in the sample, around four fifths were seen once. V lost 4 bases and J lost 2, with 8 bases in between. Germline lookup yields CDR1 SQVTM and CDR2 ANQGSEA. The CDR3 loop spans 12 amino acids. The genes are TRBV29-1 and TRBJ1-2; D ambiguous. The receptor was isolated from a woman in her forties in good health and CMV-seronegative. Material for sequencing was PBMCs. CDR3 sequence (DNA): TGCAGCGTTGTGAGCGGAAACTATGGCTACACCTTC. As protein: CSVVSGNYGYTF. Together with reference TRBV29-1 and TRBJ1-2, the CDR3 gives the full variable domain: SAVISQKPSRDICQRGTSLTIQCQVDSQVTMMFWYRQQPGQSLTLIATANQGSEATYESGFVIDKFPISRPNLTFSTLTVSNMSPEDSSIYLCSVVSGNYGYTFGSGTRLTVV.